This TCR beta chain was recorded in a study of cytomegalovirus exposure and HLA in healthy donors. Study-wide results and caveats: Beyond CMV serostatus, there was no information to go on about immune exposure.

A multiplex PCR was run with 60 Vbeta primers and 13 Jbeta primers. Profiling relied on immunoSEQ multiplex PCR, and the TCRdb table lists in-frame clones only, not all of them. Of around 150,000 clones listed, approximately 80% are singletons. About this clone: Its antigen is undetermined.

V trimming: 5 bases; J trimming: 3 bases; junction bases outside the gene matches: 10. This CDR3 has 14 residues. The germline V gene has CDR1 GTSNPN and CDR2 SVGIG (reference sequence). Sequences were obtained from PBMCs. The chain uses TRBV30 and TRBJ2-7; 7 nucleotides match TRBD1. This TCR derives from a woman aged 35 to 49 in good health and CMV-seronegative. The CDR3 sequence is CAWDRGRVVYEQYF. The CDR3 coding sequence is TGTGCCTGGGATAGGGGGCGCGTGGTCTACGAGCAGTACTTC.